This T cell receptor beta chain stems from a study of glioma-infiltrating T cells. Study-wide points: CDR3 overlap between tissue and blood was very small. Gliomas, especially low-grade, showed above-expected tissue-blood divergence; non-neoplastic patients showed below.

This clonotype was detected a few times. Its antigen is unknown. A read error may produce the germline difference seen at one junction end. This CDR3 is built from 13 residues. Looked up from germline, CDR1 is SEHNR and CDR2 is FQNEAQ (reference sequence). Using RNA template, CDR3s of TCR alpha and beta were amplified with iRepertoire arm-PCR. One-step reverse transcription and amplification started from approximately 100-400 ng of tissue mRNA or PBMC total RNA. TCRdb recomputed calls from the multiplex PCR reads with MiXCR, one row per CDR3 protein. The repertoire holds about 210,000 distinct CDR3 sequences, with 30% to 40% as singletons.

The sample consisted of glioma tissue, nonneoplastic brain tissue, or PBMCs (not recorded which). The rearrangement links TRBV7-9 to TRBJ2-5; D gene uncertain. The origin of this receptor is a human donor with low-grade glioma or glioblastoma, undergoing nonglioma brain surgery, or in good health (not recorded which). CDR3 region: CASSLAGWHRQSF. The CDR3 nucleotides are TGTGCCAGCAGCTTAGCCGGTTGGCACCGACAAAGCTTC.